This TCR beta chain was sequenced in a study of blood T cell repertoires in COVID-19. The CDR3 extends over 12 amino acids. Trimming stripped 5 bases from V and 7 bases from J, with 12 bases between. CDR1 and CDR2 from the germline V gene are SGHAT and FQNNGV. While infection was still active, Seattle patients were enrolled and then followed longitudinally. In the source study's methods: Amplification from reference gene primers served as the basis for estimated nucleated cell counts. Method: immunoSEQ multiplex PCR; TCRdb's copy keeps in-frame clones and lacks some. V, J and clone size derive from that table, while D and trimming were established from the DNA sequence. This sample carries almost 95,000 clones, 87% of them seen once, and the ten largest clones take about a sixth.

The sequenced material came from peripheral blood. The clonotype originates from a woman aged 55-70 years with COVID-19, enrolled during active disease. The chain carries TRBV11-2 and TRBJ2-7; tentative D call: TRBD1 (5 bases). The CDR3 DNA is TGTGCCAGCAGCCCAGGGCTAGTAGAGCAGTACTTC. It encodes CASSPGLVEQYF.